This is a list of T cell receptor beta chains from one sample in a study of blood T cell repertoires in COVID-19. Libraries were prepared by immunoSEQ multiplex PCR; TCRdb keeps only in-frame clonotypes and omits some of them. This sample carries roughly 290,000 clones, 70% to 90% of them seen once, and the ten largest clones take approximately 4.2%. Sequenced: PBMCs or T cells enriched from blood (not recorded which). Receptor source: a woman younger than 45 who had recovered from COVID-19. Each CDR3 is given with its conserved first and last residue. Clone size, where shown, is once, few, many, or a class for clones that have expanded.

j_gene,abundance,v_gene,CDR3aa
TRBJ1-6,-,TRBV30,CAWSGQGKSPLHF
TRBJ1-4,-,TRBV7-6,CASSSPLIANEKLFF
TRBJ1-1,-,TRBV25-1,CASMEGTEAFF
TRBJ2-2,-,TRBV9,CASSASGSPLGELFF
TRBJ2-7,-,TRBV15,CATSRAGGEDYEQYF
TRBJ2-7,-,TRBV19,CASSIGPIAGTGVDEQYF
TRBJ1-5,few,TRBV19,CASSINPQTGQPQHF
TRBJ2-1,-,TRBV7-2,CASSFLGSGGVNVQFF
TRBJ2-7,-,TRBV18,CASSPQGQAPEQYF
TRBJ2-1,-,TRBV2,CASSALGLAGVSSYNEQFF
TRBJ1-5,-,TRBV24-1,CATSDLDSNQPQHF